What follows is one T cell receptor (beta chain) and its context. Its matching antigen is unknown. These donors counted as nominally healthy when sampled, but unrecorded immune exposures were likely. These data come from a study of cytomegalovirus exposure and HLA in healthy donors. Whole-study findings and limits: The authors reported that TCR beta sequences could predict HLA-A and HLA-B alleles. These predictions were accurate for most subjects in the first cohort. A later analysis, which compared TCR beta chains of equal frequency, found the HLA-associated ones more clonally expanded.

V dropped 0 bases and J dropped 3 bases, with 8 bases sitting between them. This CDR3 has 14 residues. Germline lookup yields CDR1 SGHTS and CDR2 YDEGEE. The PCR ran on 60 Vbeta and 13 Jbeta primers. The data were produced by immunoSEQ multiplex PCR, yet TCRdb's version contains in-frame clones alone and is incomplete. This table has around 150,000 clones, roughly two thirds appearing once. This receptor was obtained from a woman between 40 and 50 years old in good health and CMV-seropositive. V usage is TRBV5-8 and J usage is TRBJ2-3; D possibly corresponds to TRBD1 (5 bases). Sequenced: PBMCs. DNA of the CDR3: TGTGCCAGCAGCTTGGCAGGGTTGACAGATACGCAGTATTTT. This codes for CASSLAGLTDTQYF.